This is a list of T cell receptor beta chains from one sample in a study of human T cells and chemical hapten exposure. Each CDR3 protein is one row after TCRdb ran MiXCR on the RACE reads. Among 150,000 to 200,000 distinct CDR3 sequences listed, about 22% were seen once. The sample was whole blood, taken in connection with sensitization to the hapten diphenylcyclopropenone (DPC). These receptors originate from a woman in her forties or fifties with alopecia areata. Some clones in this sample may be carry-over from other donors' samples. CDR3s include the opening cysteine and the closing phenylalanine or tryptophan. Fields, in order: V gene, J gene, clone size, D gene, CDR3 DNA, CDR3 protein. The D gene is left open where the match is weak. Rows give clone size only sometimes, using once, few, many, or a class for an expanded clone.

TRBV6-4	TRBJ2-3	.	TRBD2	TGTGCCAGCAGTGACGTGACTAGCGGGAGTCAGGCAGATACGCAGTATTTT	CASSDVTSGSQADTQYF
TRBV7-6	TRBJ1-5	.	.	TGTGCCAGCAGCGATACTGGTAGTCAGCCCCAGCATTTT	CASSDTGSQPQHF
TRBV29-1	TRBJ1-3	few	TRBD1	TGCAGCGTTGCTCCCACAGGGGGAGGAGACACCATATATTTT	CSVAPTGGGDTIYF
TRBV12-3/TRBV12-4	TRBJ1-1	.	TRBD1	TGTGCCAGCAGTAGATGGACAGGGAACACTGAAGCTTTCTTT	CASSRWTGNTEAFF
TRBV11-2	TRBJ2-1	few	TRBD2	TGTGCCAGCAGCAATAGCGGGAGTAACAATGAGCAGTTCTTC	CASSNSGSNNEQFF
TRBV2	TRBJ2-3	.	TRBD2	TGTGCCAGCAGCCCTAGCGGGTTCGATACGCAGTATTTT	CASSPSGFDTQYF
TRBV29-1	TRBJ2-6	few	.	TGCAGCGTTAAAGGGCCGGGGGCCAACGTCCTGACTTTC	CSVKGPGANVLTF
TRBV29-1	TRBJ2-1	.	.	TGCAGCGCCCCACTACCCTCCTACAATGAGCAGTTCTTC	CSAPLPSYNEQFF
TRBV10-3	TRBJ2-7	few	.	TGTGCCACCGTCGGAGGGTACGAGCAGTACTTC	CATVGGYEQYF
TRBV5-1	TRBJ2-1	few	.	TGCGCCAGCAGCTTGAGGGACAATGAGCAGTTCTTC	CASSLRDNEQFF
TRBV9	TRBJ2-3	.	.	TGTGCCAGCAGCATCCAGAGGAGCGCAAGCACAGATACGCAGTATTTT	CASSIQRSASTDTQYF
TRBV5-1	TRBJ2-3	.	TRBD2	TGCGCCAGCAGCTTGTTACTAGCGGCCACAGATACGCAGTATTTT	CASSLLLAATDTQYF
TRBV6-5	TRBJ1-1	.	TRBD1	TGTGCCAGCAGTTACTCGACAGGGAGTGAAGCTTTCTTT	CASSYSTGSEAFF
TRBV27	TRBJ2-5	few	.	TGTGCCAGCAGTTTATCCGGGGCCGGGGGGACCCAGTACTTC	CASSLSGAGGTQYF
TRBV27	TRBJ2-7	.	TRBD1	TGTGCCAGCAGTTGGAGGACAGGGGGCTACGAGCAGTACTTC	CASSWRTGGYEQYF
TRBV9	TRBJ2-4	few	.	TGTGCCAGCAGCGTAGCTACTGGAAACATTCAGTACTTC	CASSVATGNIQYF
TRBV20-1	TRBJ2-1	.	TRBD2	TGCAGTGCTAGGTTAGCGGGAGTTTACAATGAGCAGTTCTTC	CSARLAGVYNEQFF
TRBV7-9	TRBJ1-1	.	.	TGTGCCAGCAGGACCTGGCCCTGGGCCCATACCCAGGAAGCTTTCTTT	CASRTWPWAHTQEAFF
TRBV21-1	TRBJ2-2	few	.	TGTGCCAGCAGCAAAGATGAGGCCACTAGCGGGAGGGCCGGGGAGCTGTTTTTT	CASSKDEATSGRAGELFF
TRBV11-2	TRBJ2-2	.	.	TGTGCCAGCAGCTTAGACCGATCGGCGGCCGGGGAGCTGTTTTTT	CASSLDRSAAGELFF
TRBV7-3	TRBJ2-5	.	.	TGTGCCAGCTCCCGTGTTGGGGGCGAGACCCAGTACTTC	CASSRVGGETQYF
TRBV29-1	TRBJ2-2	.	TRBD1	TGCAGCACACAGACAGGGGGCAACACCGGGGAGCTGTTTTTT	CSTQTGGNTGELFF
TRBV6-5	TRBJ2-1	.	TRBD2	TGTGCCAGCAGTTCGAGGACTAGCGGGAGGTCCTACAATGAGCAGTTCTTC	CASSSRTSGRSYNEQFF
TRBV11-2	TRBJ2-7	few	.	TGTGCCAGCAGCCTACCGGGGCGTTTCTCCTACGAGCAGTACTTC	CASSLPGRFSYEQYF
TRBV29-1	TRBJ2-7	.	TRBD2	TGCAGCGTTGGAGGACTAGCAGGAAACGAGCAGTACTTC	CSVGGLAGNEQYF
TRBV19	TRBJ2-2	few	.	TGTGCCAGTAGTACTCTAGTGGACACCGGGGAGCTGTTTTTT	CASSTLVDTGELFF
TRBV5-1	TRBJ2-1	.	.	TGCGCCAGCAGCTTCCGCGGGAACGGCGCCAATGAGCAGTTCTTC	CASSFRGNGANEQFF
TRBV29-1	TRBJ1-1	.	TRBD1	TGCAGCGTGGCAGCCGGGACAGGGGGATTTGTGAACACTGAAGCTTTCTTT	CSVAAGTGGFVNTEAFF
TRBV7-9	TRBJ2-7	few	TRBD2	TGTGCCAGCAGCTCACGCTCTAGCGGGAGCTACGAGCAGTACTTC	CASSSRSSGSYEQYF
TRBV3-1	TRBJ2-7	.	TRBD1	TGTGCCAGCAGCCAAGGCAGGACAGGTACCTATGAGCAGTACTTC	CASSQGRTGTYEQYF
TRBV7-6	TRBJ2-1	few	TRBD2	TGTGCCAGCAGCGATGGACTAGCCAATGAGCAGTTCTTC	CASSDGLANEQFF
TRBV9	TRBJ2-1	.	.	TGTGCCAGCAGCGTAGGGAGGGGGGCTAAGAGCTCCTACAATGAGCAGTTCTTC	CASSVGRGAKSSYNEQFF
TRBV5-5	TRBJ1-4	.	.	TGTGCCAGCAGCCTCAGGGTCGCGGGTAATGAAAAACTGTTTTTT	CASSLRVAGNEKLFF
TRBV5-1	TRBJ1-5	.	.	TGCGCCAGCAGCCCAGGAGGGAGCGATCAGCCCCAGCATTTT	CASSPGGSDQPQHF
TRBV11-2	TRBJ2-3	.	.	TGTGCCAGCAGCCCAAGGGGCGCCATAAACCTACGCGCAGATACGCAGTATTTT	CASSPRGAINLRADTQYF
TRBV27	TRBJ1-1	.	.	TGTGCCAGCAGCTACGGACCGAACACTGAAGCTTTCTTT	CASSYGPNTEAFF
TRBV5-5	TRBJ1-4	many	TRBD1	TGTGCCAGCAGCGAATCCGGGACAGGGGGTGAAAAACTGTTTTTT	CASSESGTGGEKLFF
TRBV6-5	TRBJ2-2	few	.	TGTGCCAGCAGTTACCCGAACACCGGGGAGCTGTTTTTT	CASSYPNTGELFF